This TCR beta chain was recovered during a study of shared clonotypes between healthy human individuals. V lost 4 bases, J lost 4 bases, and 23 bases lay in between. The germline gives CDR1 MDHEN, CDR2 SYDVKM. This CDR3 contains 18 residues. Naive CD8 isolation took CD45RO-negative cells positively selected for CCR7 and excluded terminally differentiated effector memory CD45RA+ cells. Method: immunoSEQ multiplex PCR; TCRdb's copy keeps in-frame clones and lacks some. The sample holds approximately 720,000 clones, around 92% seen once. Sequencing input: naive CD8+ T cells sorted from blood. The sequence derives from a man aged 25 to 45 in good health. V gene TRBV28 combines with J gene TRBJ1-3; TRBD1 might be the D (5 bases). DNA of the CDR3: TGTGCCAGCAGTTCCCAGAGGACACATTGGTTTTCGGGAAACACCATATATTTT. Translated, it gives CASSSQRTHWFSGNTIYF.